The 32 T cell receptor beta chains below were found in one sample sequenced in a study of vaccination and CD4 T cells after COVID-19. Oncomine TCR Beta short-read sequencing was applied to DNA from cultured CD4+ T cells. Each CDR3 protein is one row after TCRdb ran MiXCR on the PCR reads. The sample contains about 22,000 distinct CDR3 sequences, 30% to 35% of which appear only once. Their antigens remain unidentified. Treatment denoted: roughly ten-day PBMC culture with coronavirus spike peptide pools or control peptides (ViraFEST assay). The specimen was cultured CD4+ T cells from blood. The receptors here all came from a human donor with COVID-19.

This chain connects TRBV6-5 to TRBJ1-3; no reliable D call. The CDR3 totals 17 residues. The V end was cut by 0 bases, the J end by 0 bases, with 12 bases between. Germline V CDR1 and CDR2: MNHEY, SVGAGI. The CDR3 loop is CASSYSRTASSGNTIYF. The CDR3 coding sequence is TGTGCCAGCAGTTACTCGAGGACGGCGAGCTCTGGAAACACCATATATTTT.

In this sample, this clonotype turned up a few times. This rearrangement joins TRBV6-4 to TRBJ1-6; no reliable D call. The CDR3 loop spans 13 amino acids. Germline CDR1 reads MRHNA; CDR2 reads SNTAGT. Trimming pared 1 base from V and 7 bases from J, leaving 5 bases between. This CDR3 is CASSDYQNSPLHF. DNA of the CDR3: TGTGCCAGCAGTGACTATCAGAATTCACCCCTCCACTTT.

This clonotype was counted only a few times. The rearrangement joins TRBV11-3 to TRBJ2-2, with unresolved D. CDR1 is SGHNT, CDR2 YENEEA, per germline. The V gene lost 0 bases and the J gene lost 12 bases, with 14 bases spanning the gap. This CDR3 has 14 residues. CDR3 region: CASSLEGDARQLFF. The CDR3 DNA is TGTGCCAGCAGCTTAGAGGGTGACGCGCGGCAGCTGTTTTTT.

The chain links TRBV6-2 or TRBV6-3 to TRBJ2-3; D is possibly TRBD1 (5 bases). The germline V gene encodes CDR1 MNHEY and CDR2 SVGEGT. This CDR3 is built from 17 residues. The ends were cut back, 5 bases at V and 0 bases at J, with 18 bases in the middle. CDR3 bases: TGTGCCAGCAGTAGGGGTCCCCAGGGCTCTAGCACAGATACGCAGTATTTT. Its translation is CASSRGPQGSSTDTQYF.

This clonotype has just a few counts. This chain joins TRBV20-1 and TRBJ1-1; 9 nucleotides agree with TRBD1. This CDR3 is built from 15 residues. Germline V gives CDR1 DFQATT, CDR2 SNEGSKA (reference sequence). The V and J ends lost 5 bases and 0 bases, in that order; junction bases with no gene match: 7. The CDR3 region is CSAGTGRGMNTEAFF. The CDR3 DNA is TGCAGTGCTGGGACAGGGCGGGGGATGAACACTGAAGCTTTCTTT.

This clonotype has just a few counts. The chain employs TRBV7-9 and TRBJ2-3, with D uncertain. V dropped 5 bases and J dropped 4 bases, with 7 bases sitting between them. The CDR3 is made up of 12 amino acids. Germline CDR1 reads SEHNR; CDR2 reads FQNEAQ (reference sequence). In DNA form, the CDR3 reads TGTGCCAGCAGCCTCAGGTCAGATACGCAGTATTTT. Encoded protein: CASSLRSDTQYF.

This chain uses TRBV10-3 with TRBJ2-7; D gene uncertain. The CDR3 runs 12 residues. With 2 bases removed from V and 3 bases from J, the gap between germline ends came to 5 bases. CDR1 and CDR2 from the germline V gene are ENHRY and SYGVKD. CDR3 in amino acids: CAISEASYEQYF. CDR3 coding DNA: TGTGCCATCAGTGAGGCGAGCTACGAGCAGTACTTC.

This clonotype was picked up a small number of times. The chain has TRBV10-1 and TRBJ1-2; D might be TRBD1 (6 bases). Germline loops: CDR1 WNHNN, CDR2 SYGVQD (reference sequence). The CDR3 loop spans 13 amino acids. V was pared by 0 bases and J by 6 bases, with 8 bases between. The CDR3 loop reads CASSESAGDGYTF. CDR3 sequence (DNA): TGCGCCAGCAGTGAGTCGGCAGGGGATGGCTACACCTTC.

The chain has TRBV5-6 and TRBJ1-1; 8 bases agree with TRBD1. V shed 4 bases, J shed 1 base, and the junction held 15 bases outside the gene matches. CDR3 length equals 18 residues. Germline V gene data show CDR1 as SGHDT and CDR2 as YYEEEE. The chain's CDR3 is CASSPLKGDRKGNTEAFF. The CDR3 DNA reads TGTGCCAGCAGCCCCCTTAAAGGGGACAGGAAAGGGAACACTGAAGCTTTCTTT.

In its sample, this clonotype was seen a few times. The chain uses TRBV7-2 and TRBJ1-3; 8 nucleotides align to TRBD1. This CDR3 spans 15 amino acids. Germline V CDR1 and CDR2: SGHTA, FQGNSA. V lost 6 bases to trimming and J lost 0 bases; unmatched junction nucleotides: 4. The CDR3 DNA reads as TGTGCCAGCAGATCAACAGGGGGCTCTGGAAACACCATATATTTT. Translated: CASRSTGGSGNTIYF.

The chain links TRBV27 to TRBJ2-7, with 8 bases matching TRBD1. Per germline, CDR1 MNHEY and CDR2 SMNVEV (reference sequence). CDR3 size: 16 residues. The V segment lost 5 bases and the J segment 3 bases; nucleotides outside the gene matches: 12. The CDR3: CASSPRDRSNVYEQYF. CDR3 sequence (DNA): TGTGCCAGCAGTCCTAGGGACAGGAGTAATGTCTACGAGCAGTACTTC.

The rearrangement uses TRBV11-2 and TRBJ2-7, with 7 bases that match TRBD1. Trimming at V came to 1 base and at J to 2 bases, leaving 5 bases not matched to a gene. The germline CDR1 and CDR2 sequences are SGHAT and FQNNGV. The CDR3 has 15 residues. The CDR3 DNA is TGTGCCAGCAGCTTAGGCCGGGACAGACCCTACGAGCAGTACTTC. Protein: CASSLGRDRPYEQYF.

In its sample, this clonotype was seen a few times. The chain carries TRBV11-2 and TRBJ1-2; possible D gene TRBD1, 6 bases. Trimming stripped 1 base from V and 8 bases from J, with 8 bases between. The CDR3 covers 12 residues. CDR1 is SGHAT and CDR2 is FQNNGV in the germline V gene. CDR3 nucleotide sequence: TGTGCCAGCAGCTTAGGGGGGGCAGGCTACACCTTC. This translates into CASSLGGAGYTF.

This clonotype was observed a handful of times. This chain links TRBV19 with TRBJ1-2, with D possibly matching TRBD1 (5 bases). V shed 8 bases and J shed 7 bases, with 8 bases lying between them. Looked up from germline, CDR1 is LNHDA and CDR2 is SQIVND (reference sequence). This CDR3 is 10 amino acids long. In DNA, the CDR3 is TGTGCCAGTGCAGGGTCTGGCTACACCTTC. This codes for CASAGSGYTF.

The chain links TRBV11-1 to TRBJ1-2, with unresolved D. Germline V gene lookup returns CDR1 SGHAT and CDR2 FQDESV (reference sequence). The CDR3 length is 14 residues. Deletions cut 1 base from V and 3 bases from J, with 9 bases between. The CDR3 sequence is CASSLGQSDYGYTF. DNA for the CDR3: TGTGCCAGCAGCTTAGGGCAGTCTGACTATGGCTACACCTTC.

The CDR3 loop is CASSALGEKLFF. The CDR3 DNA follows: TGTGCCAGCAGTGCTTTAGGGGAAAAACTGTTTTTT. This chain uses TRBV28 with TRBJ1-4; D not resolved. Germline CDR1 reads MDHEN; CDR2 reads SYDVKM. V lost 5 bases and J 8 bases, leaving 9 bases between the germline ends. The CDR3 loop spans 12 amino acids.

A note on this clonotype: An end of the junction does not agree with germline; a read error may underlie this. The V and J genes are TRBV6-2 or TRBV6-3 and TRBJ2-5; D is unclear. In germline, CDR1 is MNHEY, CDR2 SVGEGT. The CDR3 is made up of 12 amino acids. The DNA of the CDR3 is TGTGCCAGCAGTCCCCTCCAAGGGACCCAGTACTTC. This sequence encodes CASSPLQGTQYF.

The rearrangement links TRBV6-5 to TRBJ1-4, with 8 bases lining up with TRBD1. J lost 8 bases, V lost 3 bases, and 8 bases had no gene match. The CDR3 length is 15 residues. Germline values: CDR1 MNHEY, CDR2 SVGAGI. The CDR3 DNA is TGTGCCAGCAGTTATTACCGACAGGGGAGAGAAAAACTGTTTTTT. It encodes CASSYYRQGREKLFF.

The genes are TRBV5-4 and TRBJ2-5; 10 nucleotides match TRBD1. Germline V gene sequence: CDR1 SGHNT, CDR2 YYREEE (reference sequence). The CDR3 runs 14 residues. Trimming cost V 4 bases and J 5 bases; bases outside gene matches: 5. The CDR3 region is CASSPTGGVETQYF. The CDR3 region has the DNA TGTGCCAGCAGCCCGACAGGGGGCGTTGAGACCCAGTACTTC.

Comment on this clonotype: Relative to the germline gene, one junction end is altered; a read error may explain this. The chain has TRBV5-5 and TRBJ1-5; 9 nucleotides agree with TRBD1. Germline CDR1 and CDR2: SGHKS and YYEKEE (reference sequence). The CDR3 is 15 residues long. The CDR3 sequence: CTSSWGTGTNQPQHF. Written as DNA, the CDR3 is TGTACCAGCAGCTGGGGGACAGGGACCAATCAGCCCCAGCATTTT.

This clonotype was detected a few times. The chain couples TRBV7-2 to TRBJ2-7; D uncertain. V gave up 1 base and J gave up 2 bases, with 3 bases separating them. Looked up from germline, CDR1 is SGHTA and CDR2 is FQGNSA. CDR3 length equals 12 residues. The CDR3, as DNA: TGTGCCAGCAGCTTAGTAACCTACGAGCAGTACTTC. Its translation is CASSLVTYEQYF.

This clonotype was detected a few times. The V gene is TRBV20-1, the J gene TRBJ2-4, with a weak D call TRBD1 (8 bases). The V gene's germline CDR1 is DFQATT and CDR2 SNEGSKA (reference sequence). The CDR3 consists of 16 residues. V was clipped by 8 bases and J by 2 bases, with 22 bases between them. CDR3 in DNA: TGCAGTTTAGAGTCCAGGGGGCGGGGGTCCAAAAACATTCAGTACTTC. Protein: CSLESRGRGSKNIQYF.

This clonotype was detected only a few times. This sequence joins TRBV14 and TRBJ1-2, with D unclear. Per germline, CDR1 SGHDN and CDR2 FVKESK. Trimming removed 0 bases from V and 2 bases from J, with 4 bases in between. The CDR3 is 13 amino acids. DNA for the CDR3: TGTGCCAGCAGCCAAGACAGAAACTATGGCTACACCTTC. Amino acid sequence: CASSQDRNYGYTF. Variable domain in full (rest from reference TRBV14 and TRBJ1-2): EAGVTQFPSHSVIEKGQTVTLRCDPISGHDNLYWYRRVMGKEIKFLLHFVKESKQDESGMPNNRFLAERTGGTYSTLKVQPAELEDSGVYFCASSQDRNYGYTFGSGTRLTVV.

V is TRBV20-1 and J is TRBJ1-2; 9 nucleotides agree with TRBD1. The CDR3 contains 14 residues. CDR1 and CDR2 from the germline V gene are DFQATT and SNEGSKA (reference sequence). Germline trimming cut 4 bases from V and 0 bases from J; bases unmatched to any gene: 3. CDR3 residues: CSAKQGAANYGYTF. The CDR3 region has the DNA TGCAGTGCTAAACAGGGGGCTGCTAACTATGGCTACACCTTC.

V gene TRBV4-1 combines with J gene TRBJ1-2; D not resolved. Germline loops: CDR1 MGHRA, CDR2 YSYEKL. CDR3 length equals 16 residues. The V gene lost 2 bases and the J gene lost 1 base, with 14 bases spanning the gap. CDR3 nucleotide sequence: TGCGCCAGCAGCCAAAAACTCTTTGGGAATAACTATGGCTACACCTTC. Translation: CASSQKLFGNNYGYTF.

This clonotype was picked up a small number of times. The rearrangement joins TRBV29-1 to TRBJ1-1; D not resolved. This CDR3 is 14 amino acids long. Germline values: CDR1 SQVTM, CDR2 ANQGSEA. V was shortened by 4 bases and J by 4 bases, with 16 bases between the two germline ends. CDR3 DNA: TGCAGCGTTGTAAAGGCAAATCGTGGCACTGAAGCTTTCTTT. Its protein is CSVVKANRGTEAFF.

This clonotype has just a few counts. The V and J genes are TRBV6-5 and TRBJ1-5; weak D call: TRBD1 (5 bases). Germline V gene sequence: CDR1 MNHEY, CDR2 SVGAGI. The CDR3 contains 15 residues. The V and J ends lost 0 bases and 8 bases respectively, with 14 bases between them. The CDR3 bases are TGTGCCAGCAGTTACTCGTCAGGGAGGGATAAGCCCCAGCATTTT. It is translated as CASSYSSGRDKPQHF.

This clonotype has more than one count but fewer than ten. The chain employs TRBV28 and TRBJ1-5; D unclear. This CDR3 contains 13 residues. Germline V lookup: CDR1 MDHEN, CDR2 SYDVKM. V was pared by 8 bases and J by 5 bases, with 13 bases between. CDR3: CASRSRRDQPQHF. The CDR3 DNA follows: TGTGCCAGCCGCTCCCGGAGGGATCAGCCCCAGCATTTT.

This sequence joins TRBV30 and TRBJ2-3; 13 positions agree with TRBD2. Germline-derived CDR1 and CDR2 are GTSNPN and SVGIG (reference sequence). CDR3 length equals 17 residues. V was pared by 2 bases and J by 2 bases, with 7 bases of the junction left unmatched. The CDR3 bases are TGTGCCTGGAGTTACACCGGGACTAGCGGGGTCACAGATACGCAGTATTTT. Protein product: CAWSYTGTSGVTDTQYF.

CDR3 nucleotides: TGTGCCAGCAGCTTGGGGGGACAGCAGAACACTGAAGCTTTCTTT. The encoded protein is CASSLGGQQNTEAFF. This chain joins TRBV5-4 and TRBJ1-1; 7 positions agree with TRBD1. CDR1 is SGHNT, CDR2 YYREEE, per germline (reference sequence). Trimming took 0 bases from V and 1 from J; bases not matched to a gene: 3. The CDR3 contains 15 residues.

The chain employs TRBV7-9 and TRBJ1-1; TRBD1 might be the D (5 bases). The germline V and J ends were trimmed by 1 base and 3 bases, with 15 bases remaining between them. Germline assignment: CDR1 SEHNR and CDR2 FQNEAQ (reference sequence). This CDR3 is built from 16 residues. The CDR3 DNA follows: TGTGCCAGCAGCTTAGGTCTGGGGGACGCGGACACTGAAGCTTTCTTT. It specifies CASSLGLGDADTEAFF.

The CDR3 region has the DNA TGCGCCAGCAGTGAGTCTTATCGGGGGTATGGCTACACCTTC. Its protein product is CASSESYRGYGYTF. The chain is built from TRBV10-1 and TRBJ1-2; a weak D match, TRBD1 (5 bases). The V gene lost 0 bases and the J gene lost 5 bases, with 10 bases spanning the gap. CDR1 and CDR2 from the germline V gene are WNHNN and SYGVQD (reference sequence). The CDR3 sequence is 14 residues long.